The rows below give T cell receptor beta chains drawn from one sample of a study of a mutant IDH1 vaccine in newly diagnosed glioma. Sequencing used immunoSEQ multiplex PCR; TCRdb keeps in-frame clones, though not all of them. The sample holds around 50,000 clones; approximately 80% are singletons and the top ten take 4.1%. These receptors' targets are unknown. The sample was PBMCs, taken from a glioma patient whose treatment included an IDH1 peptide vaccine. The receptor source for this set is a young woman with glioma. Both conserved end residues are part of each CDR3. Each record gives: V gene, clone size, J gene, D gene, CDR3 protein, CDR3 DNA. The D gene is left open where the match is weak. Clone sizes are given selectively: once, few, many, or a class where the clone is expanded.

>TRBV29-1|-|TRBJ2-5|-
CSVEGVETQYF
TGCAGCGTTGAGGGCGTTGAGACCCAGTACTTC
>TRBV5-1|-|TRBJ1-1|TRBD1
CASILKRDRGQVGGDTEAFF
TGCGCCAGCATCTTAAAGCGAGACAGGGGGCAAGTCGGGGGGGACACTGAAGCTTTCTTT
>TRBV7-6|-|TRBJ2-7|TRBD1
CASSLLPRTGPSQQYF
TGTGCCAGCAGCTTACTTCCACGGACAGGGCCCTCCCAGCAGTACTTC
>TRBV9|once|TRBJ2-2|-
CASSVHLCMTGELFF
TGTGCCAGCAGCGTACACCTATGCATGACCGGGGAGCTGTTTTTT
>TRBV28|-|TRBJ1-6|-
CASSSPPSPLHF
TGTGCCAGCAGTTCTCCCCCCTCACCCCTCCACTTT
>TRBV7-2|few|TRBJ1-2|-
CASSQLGPYGYTF
TGTGCCAGCAGTCAACTCGGACCCTATGGCTACACCTTC
>TRBV5-6|once|TRBJ1-1|-
CASSLVWAEAFF
TGTGCCAGCAGCTTGGTTTGGGCTGAAGCTTTCTTT
>TRBV5-4|-|TRBJ1-4|TRBD1
CASSLAVTGNEKLFF
TGTGCCAGCAGCTTGGCCGTGACAGGGAATGAAAAACTGTTTTTT
>TRBV6-1|-|TRBJ1-1|-
CASTRGRPEAFF
TGTGCCAGCACCAGGGGCCGGCCTGAAGCTTTCTTT
>TRBV6-1|-|TRBJ2-3|-
CASRSRSPDTQYF
TGTGCCAGCAGAAGTAGGAGCCCAGATACGCAGTATTTT
>TRBV29-1|-|TRBJ2-7|-
CSVALRGNWFYEQYF
TGCAGCGTTGCCCTACGAGGAAACTGGTTCTACGAGCAGTACTTC
>TRBV19|few|TRBJ2-3|-
CASKRGLLEFTDTQYF
TGTGCCAGTAAACGGGGACTTCTCGAATTTACAGATACGCAGTATTTT
>TRBV6-5|-|TRBJ1-4|-
CASSLLGGKLFF
TGTGCCAGCAGCCTACTGGGGGGAAAACTGTTTTTT
>TRBV7-9|once|TRBJ2-3|TRBD2
CASSPRGSGSSIDTQYF
TGTGCCAGCAGCCCCCGCGGGAGCGGGAGTAGTATAGATACGCAGTATTTT
>TRBV9|-|TRBJ2-7|TRBD2
CASSVSRLAGSYEQYF
TGTGCCAGCAGCGTCTCCAGACTAGCGGGAAGCTACGAGCAGTACTTC
>TRBV29-1|-|TRBJ1-2|-
CSVAAGWTGYTF
TGCAGCGTTGCGGCAGGGTGGACTGGCTACACCTTC
>TRBV5-6|-|TRBJ2-4|-
CASSLGGIQYF
TGTGCCAGCAGCTTGGGTGGCATTCAGTACTTC
>TRBV19|-|TRBJ2-7|-
CASQSGSTSYEQYF
TGTGCCAGTCAATCAGGGTCTACCTCCTACGAGCAGTACTTC
>TRBV6-1|-|TRBJ2-2|-
CASSEQGYTGELFF
TGTGCCAGCAGTGAACAGGGGTACACCGGGGAGCTGTTTTTT
>TRBV19|once|TRBJ2-5|-
CASKPRSLTQETQYF
TGTGCCAGTAAACCCAGGAGCCTAACCCAAGAGACCCAGTACTTC
>TRBV7-2|-|TRBJ1-2|TRBD1
CASSLAPDRRGYTF
TGTGCCAGCAGCTTAGCGCCGGACAGGAGGGGCTACACCTTC
>TRBV6-5|-|TRBJ2-7|-
CASSNWGEEYF
TGTGCCAGCAGTAACTGGGGCGAGGAGTACTTC
>TRBV25-1|-|TRBJ2-1|TRBD2
CASSSRREGQRNEQFF
TGTGCCAGCAGTTCAAGGAGGGAGGGGCAGCGGAATGAGCAGTTCTTC
>TRBV7-3|once|TRBJ2-7|-
CASSLSDGYEQYF
TGTGCCAGCAGCTTAAGCGACGGCTACGAGCAGTACTTC
>TRBV19|-|TRBJ2-5|-
CASSPAAQARETQYF
TGTGCCAGTAGTCCCGCTGCACAGGCCCGCGAGACCCAGTACTTC
>TRBV9|-|TRBJ2-5|-
CASSVVGQGGETQYF
TGTGCCAGCAGCGTAGTGGGGCAGGGTGGAGAGACCCAGTACTTC
>TRBV5-4|-|TRBJ2-7|-
CASSPTPDNSYEQYF
TGTGCCAGCAGCCCAACCCCGGACAACTCCTACGAGCAGTACTTC
>TRBV2|-|TRBJ1-2|-
CASSLRDGVNYGYTF
TGTGCCAGCAGTCTCCGGGACGGAGTTAACTATGGCTACACCTTC
>TRBV29-1|-|TRBJ2-3|-
CSVEGTKSGTDTQYF
TGCAGCGTTGAAGGGACAAAAAGCGGCACAGATACGCAGTATTTT
>TRBV5-4|once|TRBJ1-1|-
CASSPMFGGNTEAFF
TGTGCCAGCAGCCCAATGTTCGGGGGGAACACTGAAGCTTTCTTT
>TRBV7-8|-|TRBJ1-5|-
CASSLGEYPQHF
TGTGCCAGCAGCTTAGGGGAATATCCCCAGCATTTT
>TRBV11-2|few|TRBJ1-1|-
CASSLAPTGNTEAFF
TGTGCCAGCAGCTTAGCGCCTACAGGGAACACTGAAGCTTTCTTT